The present TCR beta chain was sequenced within a study of CD8+ T cells in alopecia areata. On the study more broadly: Patients received oral tofacitinib, 5 to 10 mg twice daily, for moderate-to-severe alopecia areata. The protocol delivered tofacitinib for 6 to 18 months, then withdrew it for 6 months.

cDNA serving as the sequencing template came from extracted, reverse transcribed RNA. Produced via immunoSEQ multiplex PCR; TCRdb's table is partial and in-frame only. The table has 150,000 or so clones, approximately 45% seen once. PBMCs yielded sorted CD4+ and CD8+ T cells. There are a few counts of this clone. V was shortened by 4 bases and J by 1 base, with 22 bases between the two germline ends. CDR3 length equals 19 residues. The source is a human donor with alopecia areata. Sequencing input: CD4+ T cells sorted from blood. The chain employs TRBV23-1 and TRBJ2-2; a possible D gene is TRBD2 (6 bases). TRBV23-1 is noted as an ORF with a role that remains uncertain. The CDR3 protein is CASSLRRAGRALNTGELFF. CDR3 nucleotide sequence: TGCGCCAGCAGTCTCCGTAGGGCGGGGAGAGCCCTGAACACCGGGGAGCTGTTTTTT.